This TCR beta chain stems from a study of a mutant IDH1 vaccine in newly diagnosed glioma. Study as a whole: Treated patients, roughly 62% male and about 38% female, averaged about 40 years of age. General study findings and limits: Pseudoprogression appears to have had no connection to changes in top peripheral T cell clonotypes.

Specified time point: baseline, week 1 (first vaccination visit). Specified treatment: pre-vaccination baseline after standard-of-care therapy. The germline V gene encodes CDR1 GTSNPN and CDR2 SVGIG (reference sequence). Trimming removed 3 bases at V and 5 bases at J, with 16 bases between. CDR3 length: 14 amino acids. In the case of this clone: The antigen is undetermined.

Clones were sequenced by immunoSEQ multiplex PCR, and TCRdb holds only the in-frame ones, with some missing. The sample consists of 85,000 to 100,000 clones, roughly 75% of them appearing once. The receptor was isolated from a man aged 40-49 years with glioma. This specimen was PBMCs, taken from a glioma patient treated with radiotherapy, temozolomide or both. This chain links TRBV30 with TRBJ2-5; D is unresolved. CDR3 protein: CAWRSDGLWETQYF. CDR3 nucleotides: TGTGCCTGGAGGTCTGACGGTTTGTGGGAGACCCAGTACTTC.